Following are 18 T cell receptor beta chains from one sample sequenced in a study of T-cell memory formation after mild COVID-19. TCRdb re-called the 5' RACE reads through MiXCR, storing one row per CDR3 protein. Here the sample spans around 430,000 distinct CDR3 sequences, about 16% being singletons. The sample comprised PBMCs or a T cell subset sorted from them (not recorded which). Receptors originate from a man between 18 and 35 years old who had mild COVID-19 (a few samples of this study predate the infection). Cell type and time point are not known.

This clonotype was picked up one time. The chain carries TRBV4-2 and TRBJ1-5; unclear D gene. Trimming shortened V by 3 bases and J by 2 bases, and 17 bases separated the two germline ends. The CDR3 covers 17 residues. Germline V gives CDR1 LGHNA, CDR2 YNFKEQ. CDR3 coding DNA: TGTGCCAGCAGCCATGAAAGGGTGGGTCTGGGCAATCAGCCCCAGCATTTT. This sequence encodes CASSHERVGLGNQPQHF.

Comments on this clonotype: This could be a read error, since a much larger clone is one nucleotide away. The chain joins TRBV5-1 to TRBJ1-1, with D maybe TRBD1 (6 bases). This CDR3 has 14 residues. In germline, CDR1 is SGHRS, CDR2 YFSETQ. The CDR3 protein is CASSELTGYTDAFF. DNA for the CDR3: TGCGCCAGCAGCGAATTAACAGGGTACACTGACGCTTTCTTT. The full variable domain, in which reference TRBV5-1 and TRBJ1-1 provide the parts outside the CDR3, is KAGVTQTPRYLIKTRGQQVTLSCSPISGHRSVSWYQQTPGQGLQFLFEYFSETQRNKGNFPGRFSGRQFSNSRSEMNVSTLELGDSALYLCASSELTGYTDAFFGQGTRLTVV.

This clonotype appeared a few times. CDR3 loop: CASRGQGAILPPNTEAFF. The CDR3 bases are TGCGCCAGCCGGGGGCAGGGGGCGATTCTCCCCCCGAACACTGAAGCTTTCTTT. The chain has TRBV5-1 and TRBJ1-1; TRBD1 agrees at 8 bases. V dropped 7 bases and J dropped 1; count of bases not matched to a gene: 18. The CDR3 spans 18 residues. Germline CDR1 is SGHRS and CDR2 is YFSETQ.

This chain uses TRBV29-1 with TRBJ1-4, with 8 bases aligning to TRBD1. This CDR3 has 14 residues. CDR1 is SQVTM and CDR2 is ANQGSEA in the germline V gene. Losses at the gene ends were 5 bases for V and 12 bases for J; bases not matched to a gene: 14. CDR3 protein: CSVSGQVEGEELFF. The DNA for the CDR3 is TGCAGCGTTTCGGGACAGGTGGAGGGTGAGGAACTGTTTTTT.

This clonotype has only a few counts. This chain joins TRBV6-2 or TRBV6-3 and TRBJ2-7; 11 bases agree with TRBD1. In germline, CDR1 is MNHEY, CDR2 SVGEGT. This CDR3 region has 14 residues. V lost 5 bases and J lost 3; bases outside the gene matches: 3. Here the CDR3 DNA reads TGTGCCAGCAGTCGGGACAGGGGGGTCTACGAGCAGTACTTC. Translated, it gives CASSRDRGVYEQYF.

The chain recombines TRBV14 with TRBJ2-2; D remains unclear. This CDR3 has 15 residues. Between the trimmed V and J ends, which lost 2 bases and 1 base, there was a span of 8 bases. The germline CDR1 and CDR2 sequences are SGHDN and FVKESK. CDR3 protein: CASSQRVLNTGELFF. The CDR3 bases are TGTGCCAGCAGCCAACGAGTGTTGAACACCGGGGAGCTGTTTTTT.

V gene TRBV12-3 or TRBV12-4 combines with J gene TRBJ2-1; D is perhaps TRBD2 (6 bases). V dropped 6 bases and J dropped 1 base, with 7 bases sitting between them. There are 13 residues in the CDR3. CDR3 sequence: CASREGSYNEQFF. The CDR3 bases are TGTGCCAGCAGGGAGGGTTCCTACAATGAGCAGTTCTTC.

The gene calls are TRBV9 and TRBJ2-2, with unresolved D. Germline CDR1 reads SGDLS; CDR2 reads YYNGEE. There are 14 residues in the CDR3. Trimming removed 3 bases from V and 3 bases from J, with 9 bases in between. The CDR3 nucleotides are TGTGCCAGCAGCGGAGCGTGGTACACCGGGGAGCTGTTTTTT. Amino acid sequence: CASSGAWYTGELFF.

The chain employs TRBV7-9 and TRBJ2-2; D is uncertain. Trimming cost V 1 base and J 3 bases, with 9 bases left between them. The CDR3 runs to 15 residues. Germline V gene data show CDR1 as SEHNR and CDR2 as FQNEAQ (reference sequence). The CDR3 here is CASSLEGPYTGELFF. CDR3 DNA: TGTGCCAGCAGCTTAGAAGGGCCGTACACCGGGGAGCTGTTTTTT.

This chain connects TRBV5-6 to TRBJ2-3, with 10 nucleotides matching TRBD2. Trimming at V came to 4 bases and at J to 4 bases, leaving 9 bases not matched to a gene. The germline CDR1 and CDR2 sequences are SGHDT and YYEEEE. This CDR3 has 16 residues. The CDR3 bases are TGTGCCAGCAGCCCCCGGTTTAGCGGGGGGCCAGATACGCAGTATTTT. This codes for CASSPRFSGGPDTQYF.

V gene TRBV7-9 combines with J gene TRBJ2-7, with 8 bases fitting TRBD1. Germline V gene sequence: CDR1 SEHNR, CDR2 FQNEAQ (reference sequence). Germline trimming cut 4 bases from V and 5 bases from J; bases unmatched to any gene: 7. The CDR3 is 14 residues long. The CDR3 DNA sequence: TGTGCCAGCAGCTCTTCGACAGGGGCCCACGAGCAGTACTTC. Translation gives CASSSSTGAHEQYF.

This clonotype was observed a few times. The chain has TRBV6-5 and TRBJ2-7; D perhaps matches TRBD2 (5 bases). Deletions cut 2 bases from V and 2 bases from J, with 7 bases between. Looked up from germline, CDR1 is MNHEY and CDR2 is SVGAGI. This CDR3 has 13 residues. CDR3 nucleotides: TGTGCCAGCAGTTACAGGGAGACCTACGAGCAGTACTTC. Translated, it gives CASSYRETYEQYF.

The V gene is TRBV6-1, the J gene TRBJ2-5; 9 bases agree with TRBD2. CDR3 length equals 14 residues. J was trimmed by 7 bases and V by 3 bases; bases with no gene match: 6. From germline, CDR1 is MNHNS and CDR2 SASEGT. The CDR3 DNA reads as TGTGCCAGCAGTGACCCTAGCGGGGTTTGGACCCAGTACTTC. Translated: CASSDPSGVWTQYF.

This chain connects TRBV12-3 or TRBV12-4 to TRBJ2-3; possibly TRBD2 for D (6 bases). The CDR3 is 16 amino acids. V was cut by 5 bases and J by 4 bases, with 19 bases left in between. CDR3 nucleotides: TGTGCCAGCAGTCTCCGCCGGGGAGGAGTCTCAGATACGCAGTATTTT. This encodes CASSLRRGGVSDTQYF.

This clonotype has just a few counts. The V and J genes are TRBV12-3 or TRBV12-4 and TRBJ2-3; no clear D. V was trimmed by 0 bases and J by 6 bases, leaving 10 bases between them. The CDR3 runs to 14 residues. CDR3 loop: CASSLAFRTDTQYF. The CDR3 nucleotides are TGTGCCAGCAGTTTAGCGTTCCGGACGGATACGCAGTATTTT.

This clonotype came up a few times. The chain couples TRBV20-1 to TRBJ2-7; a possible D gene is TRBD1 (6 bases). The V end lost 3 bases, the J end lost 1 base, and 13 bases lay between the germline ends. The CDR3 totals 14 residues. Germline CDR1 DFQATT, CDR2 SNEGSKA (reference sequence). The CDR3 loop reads CSASLLDRSYEQYF. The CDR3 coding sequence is TGCAGTGCTAGTCTTTTGGACAGATCCTACGAGCAGTACTTC.

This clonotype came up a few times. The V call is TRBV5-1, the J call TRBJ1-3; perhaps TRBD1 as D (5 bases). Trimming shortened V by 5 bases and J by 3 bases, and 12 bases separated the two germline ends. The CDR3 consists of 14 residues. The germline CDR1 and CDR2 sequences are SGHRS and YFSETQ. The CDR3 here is CASRRGADGNTIYF. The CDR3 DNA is TGCGCCAGCAGGCGAGGGGCAGATGGAAACACCATATATTTT.

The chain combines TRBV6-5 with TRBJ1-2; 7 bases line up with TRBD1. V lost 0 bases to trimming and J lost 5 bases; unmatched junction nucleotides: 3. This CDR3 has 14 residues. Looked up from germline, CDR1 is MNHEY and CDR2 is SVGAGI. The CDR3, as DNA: TGTGCCAGCAGTTACTCTACAGGGGTTTATGGCTACACCTTC. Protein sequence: CASSYSTGVYGYTF.